This paragraph reports one T cell receptor (beta chain). No antigen is known for it. There are no base qualities to consult, and no much larger clone falls within one base. For repertoire sequencing, TCR beta CDR3 regions were amplified from RNA transcripts. The first round was an RT-PCR using HTBI primers with the Qiagen OneStep RT-PCR kit, and this first round was followed by a second-round multiplex PCR, then size selection and purification. Libraries were sequenced paired-end with 100 bp reads on an Illumina HiSeq2000. On the authors' methods: SOAPnuke was used to process the reads, throwing out any read that had adapters, had uncalled bases, had a mean Phred below 15, or lacked an exact constant-primer or identifier match. COPE v1.2.5 was used to merge high-quality paired reads. Each unique nucleotide sequence was defined as a clonotype, and clonotypes were aligned to IMGT TRB V, D and J references with MiTCR v1.1. The analysis was limited to V-J combinations with a frequency above 0.0001, which together covered 99.2% of the repertoires. A TCR clonal expansion and chaos score per V-J combination was defined as the ratio of F50 clonal expansion to chaos observed in the TCRdist matrix. Features were reduced by Welch's t-statistics and random forest to approximately 12 V-J combinations, which fed a naive Bayes classifier. The similarity between thyroid and blood repertoires was quantified using the Morisita-Horn index. In-frame beta chains were kept once TCRdb had trimmed the public reads at Q25 with fastp and called clones with MiXCR. Each entry merges the rows of one CDR3 protein and shows their most common DNA and genes. The V and J calls and clone size are TCRdb's, not the authors'. In all, the sample holds about 1.2 million distinct CDR3 sequences, and 35% to 40% of those were seen once. The ten largest clonotypes hold roughly 11% of the sample.

The data belong to a study of Graves' ophthalmopathy and Graves' hyperthyroidism listed by TCRdb under 2018. Regarding the study in general: A patient counted as having stable hyperthyroidism if there was no progression to ophthalmopathy within 18 months of follow-up. A discovery set of 100 or so patients (43 ophthalmopathy, 55 to 65 stable hyperthyroidism) was enrolled to explore V-J signatures distinguishing ophthalmopathy from hyperthyroidism. Following sampling, methimazole starting at 30 mg daily was administered to hyperthyroidism patients, and high-dose intravenous methylprednisolone was administered to ophthalmopathy patients. The study used signatures of the TCR beta repertoire to tell Graves' ophthalmopathy apart from Graves' hyperthyroidism and to predict which patients would progress to ophthalmopathy. In five to seven hyperthyroidism patients, T-cell repertoires of thyroid tissue and blood were compared. The independent validation cohort included 18 hyperthyroidism patients plus 17 patients who later progressed from hyperthyroidism to ophthalmopathy. In total, 135 blood samples were TCR-sequenced: around 42 ophthalmopathy, over 70 hyperthyroidism and approximately 17 hyperthyroidism-to-ophthalmopathy patients.

Hyperthyroidism patients were newly diagnosed, with disease duration under 2 months, and aged 18 to 65 years. Patients were excluded if they had other autoimmune diseases, uncontrolled infections, pregnancy or lactation. Diagnosis was based on clinical symptoms, serum thyroxine, TRAb, thyroid ultrasound and orbital computed tomography. Total RNA was extracted using Trizol reagent, and RNA quality was checked on an Agilent 2100 Bioanalyzer. The germline V gene (reference sequence) supplies CDR1 DFQATT and CDR2 SNEGSKA. The CDR3 spans 16 residues, from the cysteine through the phenylalanine. Only the CDR3 portion is preserved as DNA: 48 bases, with reading frame beginning at the first base. Trimming takes 6 bases off V and 3 bases off J; junction bases not matched to a gene: 14. The research as a whole found: No statistical method was used to set the sample size in advance, and the investigators knew which group each participant was assigned to. Most expanded thyroid clonotypes with frequency above 0.001 were also detected in blood, suggesting blood repertoires may reflect the thyroid immune response. In validation, the model predicted ophthalmopathy progression with about 64% sensitivity and roughly 78% specificity; some 13 predicted patients were CT-confirmed with GO in a median of approximately six months. Ophthalmopathy was separated from stable hyperthyroidism by the 13-signature model with just under 90% sensitivity and just under 84% specificity in cross-validation and with 80%/75% in the test set.

This clonotype was sampled from an adult man with Graves' hyperthyroidism. The sequencing sample was made of peripheral blood or thyroid tissue (not recorded which). In this chain, TRBV20-1 is recombined with TRBJ2-7; 10 central nucleotides agree with TRBD2. In nucleotide form, the sequence is TGCAGTGCCGCAAATCTAGCGGGAGTAAGGTTCTACGAGCAGTACTTC. Its translation reads: CSAANLAGVRFYEQYF.